One and the same sample provided the 12 T cell receptor beta chains below, sequenced in a study of cytomegalovirus exposure and HLA in healthy donors. Primers included in the PCR were 60 Vbeta and 13 Jbeta primers. Some clones are missing from TCRdb's copy, which holds only in-frame ones; the method was immunoSEQ multiplex PCR. Of around 100,000 clones in the sample, roughly 75% were seen once. Sequencing was done on a sample of PBMCs. The receptors stem from a woman aged 40-49 years in good health and CMV-seronegative.

There are a few counts of this clone. The chain is built from TRBV28 and TRBJ2-3; D is possibly TRBD2 (5 bases). This CDR3 region has 19 residues. V was clipped by 1 base and J by 2 bases, with 22 bases between them. Germline V lookup: CDR1 MDHEN, CDR2 SYDVKM. The CDR3 sequence is CASSLSSIKQKAATDTQYF. The CDR3 nucleotides read TGTGCCAGCAGTTTATCCTCCATCAAGCAGAAAGCGGCCACAGATACGCAGTATTTT.

The rearrangement joins TRBV7-9 to TRBJ2-2; TRBD1 is a possible D gene (5 bases). Germline CDR1 reads SEHNR; CDR2 reads FQNEAQ (reference sequence). The V end lost 1 base, the J end lost 1 base, and 10 bases lay between the germline ends. The CDR3 has 16 residues. For the CDR3, the DNA is TGTGCCAGCAGCTTAGGACGACAGATGAACACCGGGGAGCTGTTTTTT. Amino acids: CASSLGRQMNTGELFF.

The count of this clone is one. The chain is built from TRBV27 and TRBJ2-3; D is ambiguous. The CDR3 runs to 15 residues. Germline-derived CDR1 and CDR2 are MNHEY and SMNVEV (reference sequence). Trimming removed 6 bases at V and 2 bases at J, with 15 bases between. The CDR3: CASRALFPLTDTQYF. CDR3 nucleotide sequence: TGTGCCAGCAGGGCTTTGTTTCCCCTCACAGATACGCAGTATTTT.

This clone was seen just once. The chain links TRBV14 to TRBJ2-5; the match to TRBD2 covers 9 bases. Germline V gives CDR1 SGHDN, CDR2 FVKESK. V lost 9 bases to trimming and J lost 4 bases; unmatched junction nucleotides: 9. The CDR3 is made up of 14 amino acids. The CDR3 coding sequence is TGTGCCAGTGGAGAGCGGGAGGTTCCAGAGACCCAGTACTTC. It specifies CASGEREVPETQYF.

The chain joins TRBV27 to TRBJ2-5; 11 nucleotides align to TRBD2. The CDR3 sequence is 14 residues long. Germline-derived CDR1 and CDR2 are MNHEY and SMNVEV (reference sequence). V was clipped by 3 bases and J by 5 bases; unmatched bases: 2. As DNA, the CDR3 is TGTGCCAGCAGTTTCGGGACTAGCGGCGAGACCCAGTACTTC. Amino acid sequence: CASSFGTSGETQYF.

The genes are TRBV5-1 and TRBJ1-1; tentatively, D is TRBD1 (5 bases). The CDR3 has 15 amino acids. The V gene lost 0 bases and the J gene lost 4 bases, with 13 bases spanning the gap. Germline V CDR1 and CDR2: SGHRS, YFSETQ. CDR3 in DNA: TGCGCCAGCAGCTTGGAAGCCCCAGGGCGCACTGAAGCTTTCTTT. As protein: CASSLEAPGRTEAFF. The full variable domain, in which reference TRBV5-1 and TRBJ1-1 provide the parts outside the CDR3, is KAGVTQTPRYLIKTRGQQVTLSCSPISGHRSVSWYQQTPGQGLQFLFEYFSETQRNKGNFPGRFSGRQFSNSRSEMNVSTLELGDSALYLCASSLEAPGRTEAFFGQGTRLTVV.

This clone was counted a single time. The chain employs TRBV7-3 and TRBJ2-1; 8 positions match TRBD2. CDR1 is SGHTA, CDR2 FQGTGA, per germline. The CDR3 extends over 19 amino acids. V dropped 0 bases and J dropped 5; count of bases not matched to a gene: 15. CDR3 in amino acids: CASSLTAGGPRKYHNEQFF. The CDR3 nucleotides read TGTGCCAGCAGCTTAACCGCGGGAGGCCCAAGGAAATACCACAATGAGCAGTTCTTC.

The chain joins TRBV7-6 to TRBJ2-5; 9 bases are shared with TRBD1. Losses at the gene ends were 8 bases for V and 5 bases for J; bases not matched to a gene: 9. Germline V lookup: CDR1 SGHVS, CDR2 FNYEAQ. This CDR3 is 14 amino acids long. The CDR3 sequence: CASGEQGAYETQYF. The CDR3 coding sequence is TGTGCCAGCGGCGAACAGGGGGCGTATGAGACCCAGTACTTC.

This clone was seen a few times. The rearrangement uses TRBV2 and TRBJ2-3, with 10 positions matching TRBD2. Germline V lookup: CDR1 SNHLY, CDR2 FYNNEI. J was trimmed by 2 bases and V by 5 bases; bases with no gene match: 4. The CDR3 runs to 15 residues. The CDR3 spells CASSWTSGDTDTQYF. The CDR3 DNA sequence: TGTGCCAGCAGTTGGACTAGCGGAGACACAGATACGCAGTATTTT.

The sample holds one count of this clone. The chain employs TRBV11-1 and TRBJ1-1, with 7 bases identical to TRBD1. This CDR3 is built from 17 residues. Germline lookup yields CDR1 SGHAT and CDR2 FQDESV (reference sequence). Trimming cost V 5 bases and J 0 bases; bases outside gene matches: 12. In DNA, the CDR3 is TGTGCCAGCAGCCCATCACAGTTTGGGACAGTGAACACTGAAGCTTTCTTT. Translating it yields CASSPSQFGTVNTEAFF.

Notes on this clone: Other DNA sequences within the sample encode an identical CDR3. The V gene is TRBV27, the J gene TRBJ2-1, with 11 bases identical to TRBD2. The CDR3 runs 15 residues. After removal of 3 bases from V and 4 bases from J, the junction contained 2 bases not matched to a gene. In germline, CDR1 is MNHEY, CDR2 SMNVEV (reference sequence). The CDR3, as DNA: TGTGCCAGCAGTTTCGGGACTAGCGGTTACAATGAGCAGTTCTTC. Its protein product is CASSFGTSGYNEQFF.

To note about this clone: This same CDR3 is encoded by further DNA sequences in the sample. This sequence joins TRBV9 and TRBJ1-2; 8 nucleotides match TRBD1. V was pared by 3 bases and J by 7 bases, with 2 bases of the junction left unmatched. The CDR3 contains 12 residues. Looked up from germline, CDR1 is SGDLS and CDR2 is YYNGEE. CDR3 sequence (DNA): TGTGCCAGCAGCGGGACAGGGCCTGGCTACACCTTC. Translating gives CASSGTGPGYTF.